This is a list of T cell receptor beta chains from one sample in a study of graft-versus-host responses after intestinal transplantation. No antigen has been identified for these receptors. This table comes from immunoSEQ multiplex PCR, and its TCRdb copy is limited to in-frame clones, with some not included. Here the sample spans roughly 93,000 clones, about 93% being singletons. The specimen was unstimulated CD8+ T cells sorted from spleen or lymph node cells, collected before intestinal transplant. Receptor source: a human donor who received an intestinal transplant. CDR3s include the opening cysteine and the closing phenylalanine or tryptophan. Fields, in order: V gene, D gene, clone size, J gene, CDR3 protein, CDR3 DNA. The D gene is left open where the match is weak. Part of the rows lack a size; the others show once, few, many or a class for expanded clones.

v_call: TRBV19; d_call: TRBD1; clone_size: once; j_call: TRBJ1-1; cdr3_aa: CASKTGAAEAFF; cdr3_nt: TGTGCCAGTAAAACAGGGGCGGCCGAAGCTTTCTTT
v_call: TRBV9; d_call: TRBD2; clone_size: NA; j_call: TRBJ2-5; cdr3_aa: CASSSRWSGGQETQYF; cdr3_nt: TGTGCCAGCAGCTCCCGTTGGAGCGGGGGGCAAGAGACCCAGTACTTC
v_call: TRBV10-2; d_call: NA; clone_size: NA; j_call: TRBJ2-7; cdr3_aa: CASSDPRAYSYEQYF; cdr3_nt: TGCGCCAGCAGTGACCCGCGGGCCTACTCCTACGAGCAGTACTTC
v_call: TRBV27; d_call: TRBD2; clone_size: NA; j_call: TRBJ2-7; cdr3_aa: CASNSLAGGSEQYF; cdr3_nt: TGTGCCAGCAACAGTCTAGCGGGAGGGTCCGAGCAGTACTTC
v_call: TRBV2; d_call: TRBD1; clone_size: NA; j_call: TRBJ2-1; cdr3_aa: CASRGPGTGDTYNEQFF; cdr3_nt: TGTGCCAGCAGGGGTCCAGGGACAGGGGATACCTACAATGAGCAGTTCTTC
v_call: TRBV19; d_call: TRBD1; clone_size: NA; j_call: TRBJ2-7; cdr3_aa: CASSMGGQGEYEQYF; cdr3_nt: TGTGCCAGTAGTATGGGTGGACAGGGGGAATACGAGCAGTACTTC
v_call: TRBV27; d_call: NA; clone_size: NA; j_call: TRBJ1-5; cdr3_aa: CASSLSQSGNQPQHF; cdr3_nt: TGTGCCAGCAGTTTATCACAGTCCGGCAATCAGCCCCAGCATTTT
v_call: TRBV7-9; d_call: TRBD1; clone_size: NA; j_call: TRBJ1-6; cdr3_aa: CASSSQTGGYNSPLHF; cdr3_nt: TGTGCCAGCAGCTCACAGACAGGGGGTTATAATTCACCCCTCCACTTT
v_call: TRBV28; d_call: TRBD2; clone_size: NA; j_call: TRBJ2-1; cdr3_aa: CASSWVTSEGNEQFF; cdr3_nt: TGTGCCAGCAGTTGGGTGACTAGCGAGGGCAATGAGCAGTTCTTC
v_call: TRBV7-8; d_call: NA; clone_size: NA; j_call: TRBJ2-1; cdr3_aa: CASSLGSGDEQFF; cdr3_nt: TGTGCCAGCAGCTTAGGATCGGGGGATGAGCAGTTCTTC
v_call: TRBV28; d_call: TRBD1; clone_size: NA; j_call: TRBJ2-4; cdr3_aa: CASSLGQLAKNIQYF; cdr3_nt: TGTGCCAGCAGTTTGGGACAGCTAGCCAAAAACATTCAGTACTTC
v_call: TRBV5-6; d_call: NA; clone_size: NA; j_call: TRBJ2-7; cdr3_aa: CASSPASYTYEQYF; cdr3_nt: TGTGCCAGCAGCCCAGCGAGTTACACCTACGAGCAGTACTTC
v_call: TRBV7-2; d_call: TRBD2; clone_size: NA; j_call: TRBJ2-7; cdr3_aa: CASSPLAGATYEQYF; cdr3_nt: TGTGCCAGCAGCCCGCTAGCGGGGGCGACCTACGAGCAGTACTTC
v_call: TRBV4-2; d_call: NA; clone_size: NA; j_call: TRBJ2-1; cdr3_aa: CASSQTRVGVYNEQFF; cdr3_nt: TGTGCCAGCAGCCAAACCCGGGTCGGAGTCTACAATGAGCAGTTCTTC
v_call: TRBV7-2; d_call: TRBD2; clone_size: NA; j_call: TRBJ2-1; cdr3_aa: CASSDMTSGGLDEQFF; cdr3_nt: TGTGCCAGCAGCGACATGACTAGCGGGGGGTTGGATGAGCAGTTCTTC
v_call: TRBV7-7; d_call: TRBD2; clone_size: once; j_call: TRBJ2-1; cdr3_aa: CASSAGTSGLNEQFF; cdr3_nt: TGTGCCAGCAGCGCCGGGACTAGCGGGCTCAATGAGCAGTTCTTC
v_call: TRBV4-1; d_call: NA; clone_size: once; j_call: TRBJ2-3; cdr3_aa: CASSQDGGLGPDTQYF; cdr3_nt: TGCGCCAGCAGCCAAGATGGTGGTCTAGGCCCAGATACGCAGTATTTT
v_call: TRBV5-6; d_call: TRBD2; clone_size: NA; j_call: TRBJ2-7; cdr3_aa: CASNLGGTSYEQYF; cdr3_nt: TGTGCCAGCAACTTGGGGGGGACTAGCTACGAGCAGTACTTC
v_call: TRBV10-2; d_call: NA; clone_size: NA; j_call: TRBJ2-2; cdr3_aa: CASRGSTGELFF; cdr3_nt: TGCGCCAGCAGGGGGAGCACCGGGGAGCTGTTTTTT
v_call: TRBV10-1; d_call: TRBD2; clone_size: NA; j_call: TRBJ2-1; cdr3_aa: CASSAGTSGRAWEQFF; cdr3_nt: TGCGCCAGCAGCGCCGGGACTAGCGGGAGGGCATGGGAGCAGTTCTTC
v_call: TRBV11-2; d_call: TRBD2; clone_size: NA; j_call: TRBJ2-7; cdr3_aa: CASSFLRGGDDEQYF; cdr3_nt: TGTGCCAGCAGCTTTCTTCGCGGGGGAGACGACGAGCAGTACTTC
v_call: TRBV28; d_call: NA; clone_size: NA; j_call: TRBJ1-2; cdr3_aa: CASSLIGVGGGYTF; cdr3_nt: TGTGCCAGCAGTTTGATCGGGGTCGGGGGTGGCTACACCTTC
v_call: TRBV5-1; d_call: TRBD2; clone_size: NA; j_call: TRBJ2-1; cdr3_aa: CASSVSGGLYNEQFF; cdr3_nt: TGCGCCAGCAGCGTTAGCGGGGGTTTATACAATGAGCAGTTCTTC
v_call: TRBV9; d_call: TRBD2; clone_size: NA; j_call: TRBJ2-1; cdr3_aa: CASSPSGLDYNEQFF; cdr3_nt: TGTGCCAGCAGCCCATCTGGACTAGATTACAATGAGCAGTTCTTC
v_call: TRBV6-5; d_call: TRBD1; clone_size: NA; j_call: TRBJ2-1; cdr3_aa: CASSYGGQFNEQFF; cdr3_nt: TGTGCCAGCAGTTACGGGGGACAGTTCAATGAGCAGTTCTTC
v_call: TRBV10-3; d_call: NA; clone_size: NA; j_call: TRBJ1-2; cdr3_aa: CAISFQGNYGYTF; cdr3_nt: TGTGCCATCAGTTTCCAGGGGAACTATGGCTACACCTTC
v_call: TRBV19; d_call: TRBD1; clone_size: NA; j_call: TRBJ1-6; cdr3_aa: CASRNLDRRTGSSYNSPLHF; cdr3_nt: TGTGCCAGTAGAAATTTGGACAGGAGAACCGGGAGCTCCTATAATTCACCCCTCCACTTT
v_call: TRBV6-5; d_call: TRBD2; clone_size: NA; j_call: TRBJ2-7; cdr3_aa: CASVDGGDEQYF; cdr3_nt: TGTGCCAGCGTGGACGGGGGGGACGAGCAGTACTTC
v_call: TRBV19; d_call: NA; clone_size: NA; j_call: TRBJ1-1; cdr3_aa: CASSSLGGPMNTEAFF; cdr3_nt: TGTGCCAGTTCATCTTTGGGGGGGCCAATGAACACTGAAGCTTTCTTT
v_call: TRBV7-9; d_call: NA; clone_size: NA; j_call: TRBJ1-1; cdr3_aa: CASSYPRVTQNTEAFF; cdr3_nt: TGTGCCAGCAGCTACCCTAGAGTCACGCAGAACACTGAAGCTTTCTTT
v_call: TRBV4-1; d_call: NA; clone_size: NA; j_call: TRBJ2-3; cdr3_aa: CASSQGPRQSLTDTQYF; cdr3_nt: TGCGCCAGCAGCCAAGGCCCCAGGCAGTCGCTCACAGATACGCAGTATTTT
v_call: TRBV19; d_call: NA; clone_size: NA; j_call: TRBJ1-2; cdr3_aa: CASSSGNFDTF; cdr3_nt: TGTGCCAGTAGTAGCGGGAATTTCGACACCTTC
v_call: TRBV7-8; d_call: TRBD1; clone_size: NA; j_call: TRBJ2-1; cdr3_aa: CASSPRDRVDEQFF; cdr3_nt: TGTGCCAGCAGCCCCCGGGACAGGGTTGATGAGCAGTTCTTC
v_call: TRBV4-3; d_call: TRBD1; clone_size: NA; j_call: TRBJ1-1; cdr3_aa: CASSLSDRMNTEAFF; cdr3_nt: TGCGCCAGCAGCCTTTCGGACAGGATGAACACTGAAGCTTTCTTT
v_call: TRBV6-1; d_call: NA; clone_size: NA; j_call: TRBJ1-6; cdr3_aa: CASSEARGSRSPLHF; cdr3_nt: TGTGCCAGCAGTGAAGCGCGCGGCAGCCGGTCACCCCTCCACTTT
v_call: TRBV7-8; d_call: TRBD1; clone_size: once; j_call: TRBJ1-5; cdr3_aa: CASSLWTGSNQPQHF; cdr3_nt: TGTGCCAGCAGCTTATGGACAGGGTCCAATCAGCCCCAGCATTTT
v_call: TRBV27; d_call: NA; clone_size: NA; j_call: TRBJ1-5; cdr3_aa: CASGIMGGRSNQPQHF; cdr3_nt: TGTGCCAGCGGAATCATGGGGGGTCGAAGCAATCAGCCCCAGCATTTT
v_call: TRBV5-1; d_call: TRBD1; clone_size: NA; j_call: TRBJ2-1; cdr3_aa: CASSPMDRGKDNEQFF; cdr3_nt: TGCGCCAGCAGTCCTATGGACAGGGGGAAGGACAATGAGCAGTTCTTC
v_call: TRBV7-3; d_call: TRBD2; clone_size: NA; j_call: TRBJ2-7; cdr3_aa: CASSAMGLADEQYF; cdr3_nt: TGTGCCAGCAGCGCAATGGGACTAGCGGACGAGCAGTACTTC
v_call: TRBV28; d_call: NA; clone_size: NA; j_call: TRBJ2-5; cdr3_aa: CASTLKETQYF; cdr3_nt: TGTGCCAGCACCCTAAAAGAGACCCAGTACTTC
v_call: TRBV4-1; d_call: NA; clone_size: once; j_call: TRBJ2-7; cdr3_aa: CASSQDSGQGMLSYEQYF; cdr3_nt: NA
v_call: TRBV19; d_call: TRBD2; clone_size: NA; j_call: TRBJ2-1; cdr3_aa: CASSIMTSGMNEQFF; cdr3_nt: TGTGCCAGTAGTATAATGACTAGCGGGATGAATGAGCAGTTCTTC
v_call: TRBV5-1; d_call: NA; clone_size: NA; j_call: TRBJ1-2; cdr3_aa: CASSLVENFNYGYTF; cdr3_nt: TGCGCCAGCAGCTTGGTGGAGAATTTCAACTATGGCTACACCTTC
v_call: TRBV27; d_call: TRBD2; clone_size: NA; j_call: TRBJ2-1; cdr3_aa: CASSLTTSGINEQFF; cdr3_nt: TGTGCCAGCAGTTTGACGACTAGCGGGATAAATGAGCAGTTCTTC
v_call: TRBV28; d_call: TRBD2; clone_size: NA; j_call: TRBJ2-1; cdr3_aa: CASSFVGGTLHNEQFF; cdr3_nt: TGTGCCAGCAGTTTTGTCGGGGGGACCCTACACAATGAGCAGTTCTTC
v_call: TRBV19; d_call: NA; clone_size: NA; j_call: TRBJ2-7; cdr3_aa: CASSPGPVGGYEQYF; cdr3_nt: TGTGCCAGTAGTCCCGGCCCGGTGGGAGGCTACGAGCAGTACTTC
v_call: TRBV7-3; d_call: NA; clone_size: NA; j_call: TRBJ1-1; cdr3_aa: CASSLGGDTEAFF; cdr3_nt: TGTGCCAGCAGCTTAGGGGGGGACACTGAAGCTTTCTTT
v_call: TRBV13; d_call: NA; clone_size: NA; j_call: TRBJ1-4; cdr3_aa: CASSFGVGTATNEKLFF; cdr3_nt: TGTGCCAGCAGCTTTGGTGTAGGGACTGCAACTAATGAAAAACTGTTTTTT
v_call: TRBV6-5; d_call: NA; clone_size: NA; j_call: TRBJ2-7; cdr3_aa: CASSPGTYEQYF; cdr3_nt: TGTGCCAGCAGCCCCGGGACCTACGAGCAGTACTTC
v_call: TRBV6-5; d_call: NA; clone_size: NA; j_call: TRBJ1-1; cdr3_aa: CASSVGGATEAFF; cdr3_nt: TGTGCCAGCAGTGTTGGCGGGGCCACTGAAGCTTTCTTT
v_call: TRBV4-3; d_call: NA; clone_size: NA; j_call: TRBJ1-6; cdr3_aa: CASSQERGGSPLHF; cdr3_nt: TGCGCCAGCAGCCAAGAGCGGGGGGGGTCACCCCTCCACTTT
v_call: TRBV13; d_call: NA; clone_size: NA; j_call: TRBJ2-3; cdr3_aa: CASSSPRDFSFPDTDTQYF; cdr3_nt: TGTGCCAGCAGCAGCCCACGGGACTTCTCCTTCCCCGACACAGATACGCAGTATTTT
v_call: TRBV7-9; d_call: NA; clone_size: NA; j_call: TRBJ2-3; cdr3_aa: CASSLEDSYGDTQYF; cdr3_nt: TGTGCCAGCAGCTTAGAAGACAGTTACGGAGATACGCAGTATTTT
v_call: TRBV19; d_call: TRBD2; clone_size: NA; j_call: TRBJ2-7; cdr3_aa: CASRHPGLNDEQYF; cdr3_nt: TGTGCCAGTAGGCACCCGGGACTAAACGACGAGCAGTACTTC
v_call: TRBV19; d_call: NA; clone_size: NA; j_call: TRBJ2-1; cdr3_aa: CASSIDRGFYNEQFF; cdr3_nt: TGTGCCAGTAGTATAGATCGGGGGTTTTACAATGAGCAGTTCTTC